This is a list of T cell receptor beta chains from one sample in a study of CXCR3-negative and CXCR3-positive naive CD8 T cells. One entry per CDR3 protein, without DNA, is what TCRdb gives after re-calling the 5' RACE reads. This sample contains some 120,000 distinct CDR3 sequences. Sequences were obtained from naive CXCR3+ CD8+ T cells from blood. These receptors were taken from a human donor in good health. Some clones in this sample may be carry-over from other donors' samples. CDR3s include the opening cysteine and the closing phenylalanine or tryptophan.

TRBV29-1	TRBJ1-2	CSVVYSEFNYGYTF
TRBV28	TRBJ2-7	CASSWGGSLPTYEQYF
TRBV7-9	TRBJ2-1	CASSPSDPNEQFF
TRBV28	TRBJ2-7	CASSFLRTSDEQYF
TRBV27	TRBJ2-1	CASSGRLAGDEQFF
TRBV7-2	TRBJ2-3	CASSDGSSGGLTDTQYF
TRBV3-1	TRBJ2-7	CASSQEPSGPYEQYF
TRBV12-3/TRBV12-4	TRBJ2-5	CASSRILDREETQYF
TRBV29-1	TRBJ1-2	CSVEIQGSLGGYTF
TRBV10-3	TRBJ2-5	CAIRETGGLEETQYF
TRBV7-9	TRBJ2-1	CASSSIRVYNEQFF
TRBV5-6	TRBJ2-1	CASSLADSYNEQFF
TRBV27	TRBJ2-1	CASAVSRLDSYNEQFF
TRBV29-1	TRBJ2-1	CSVVYSGGFYNEQFF
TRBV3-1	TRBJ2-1	CASEKLAARGNEQFF
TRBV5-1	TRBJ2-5	CASSAWDRRSGETQYF
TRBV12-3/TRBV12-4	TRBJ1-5	CASSVRTGIQPQHF
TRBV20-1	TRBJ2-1	CSARGSPEANEQFF
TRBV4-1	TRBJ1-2	CASSQDRGRYGYTF
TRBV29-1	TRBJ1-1	CSVDAGSATEAFF
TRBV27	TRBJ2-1	CASSPFGNEQFF
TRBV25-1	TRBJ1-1	CASSEWGGSILNTEAFF
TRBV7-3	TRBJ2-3	CASSSSGWGTDTQYF
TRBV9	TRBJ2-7	CASSGGGDRTYEQYF
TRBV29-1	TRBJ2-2	CSVTGGTGELFF
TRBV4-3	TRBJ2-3	CASSQGGFTDTQYF
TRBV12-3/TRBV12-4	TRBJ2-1	CASSLPLLAGANNEQFF
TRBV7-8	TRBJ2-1	CASSFHIGTHDEQFF
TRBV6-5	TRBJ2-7	CASTEYPESYEQYF
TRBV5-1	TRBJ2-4	CASSLDKDYKNIQYF
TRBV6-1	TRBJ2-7	CASSEALQPEQYF